This T cell receptor (beta chain) was identified during a study of radiotherapy plus CTLA-4 blockade in lung cancer. On the study more broadly: Patients showed objective responses in 18% of cases and disease control in under 35%. Findings and caveats of the study: TCR clones of tumor origin grew in blood after radiotherapy plus ipilimumab.

For this clone: Its antigen is undetermined.

Ipilimumab-mediated CTLA-4 blockade plus focal radiation was given to patients having chemo-refractory metastatic non-small-cell lung cancer. The germline V gene encodes CDR1 KGHSH and CDR2 LQKENI. Trimming cost V 3 bases and J 0 bases, with 17 bases left between them. The CDR3 spans 17 residues. The data were produced by immunoSEQ multiplex PCR, yet TCRdb's version contains in-frame clones alone and is incomplete. Altogether around 42,000 clones are present, roughly 60% being singletons, with the ten largest covering about a fifth. The TCR was taken from a human donor with non-small cell lung cancer who had a partial response to radiotherapy plus ipilimumab. Sequenced here: peripheral blood, sampled from a patient treated with radiotherapy plus ipilimumab. The gene calls are TRBV18 and TRBJ1-2; a weak D match, TRBD1 (5 bases). The CDR3 spells CASSPEAGAIANYGYTF. In DNA form, the CDR3 reads TGTGCCAGCTCACCCGAAGCTGGGGCGATAGCTAACTATGGCTACACCTTC.